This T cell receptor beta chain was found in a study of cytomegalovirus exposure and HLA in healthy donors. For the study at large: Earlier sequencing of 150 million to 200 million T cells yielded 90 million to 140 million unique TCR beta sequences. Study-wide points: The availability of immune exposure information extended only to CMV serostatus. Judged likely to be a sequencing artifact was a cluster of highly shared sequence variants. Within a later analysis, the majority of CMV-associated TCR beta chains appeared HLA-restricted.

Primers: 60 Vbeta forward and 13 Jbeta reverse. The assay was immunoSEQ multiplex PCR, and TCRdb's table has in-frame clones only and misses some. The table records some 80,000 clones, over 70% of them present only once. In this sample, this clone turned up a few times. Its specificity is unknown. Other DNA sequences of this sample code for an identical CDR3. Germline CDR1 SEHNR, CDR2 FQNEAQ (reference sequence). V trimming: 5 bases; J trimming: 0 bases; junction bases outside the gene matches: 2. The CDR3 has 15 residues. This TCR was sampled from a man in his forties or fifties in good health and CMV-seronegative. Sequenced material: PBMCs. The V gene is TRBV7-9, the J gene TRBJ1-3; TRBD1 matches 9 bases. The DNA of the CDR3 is TGTGCCAGCAGCCCACAGGGGGCCTCTGGAAACACCATATATTTT. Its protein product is CASSPQGASGNTIYF.